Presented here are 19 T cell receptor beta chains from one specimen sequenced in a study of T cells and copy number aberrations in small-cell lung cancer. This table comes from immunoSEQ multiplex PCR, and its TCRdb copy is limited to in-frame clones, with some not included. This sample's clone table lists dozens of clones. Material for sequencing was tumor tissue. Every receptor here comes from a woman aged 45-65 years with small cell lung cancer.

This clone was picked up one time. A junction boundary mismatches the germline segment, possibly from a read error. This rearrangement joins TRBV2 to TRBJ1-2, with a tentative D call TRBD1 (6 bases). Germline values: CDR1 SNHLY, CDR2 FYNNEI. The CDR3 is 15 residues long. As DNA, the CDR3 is TGTGCCAGCAGTAAAGCGCTTCGGGGGCGCGATGGCTACACCTTC. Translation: CASSKALRGRDGYTF.

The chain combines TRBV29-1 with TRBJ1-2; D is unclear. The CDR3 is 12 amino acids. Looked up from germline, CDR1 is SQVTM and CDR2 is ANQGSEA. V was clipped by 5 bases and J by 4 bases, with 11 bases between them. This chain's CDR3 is CSVSDGIYGYTF. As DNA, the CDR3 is TGCAGCGTTTCAGACGGTATCTATGGCTACACCTTC.

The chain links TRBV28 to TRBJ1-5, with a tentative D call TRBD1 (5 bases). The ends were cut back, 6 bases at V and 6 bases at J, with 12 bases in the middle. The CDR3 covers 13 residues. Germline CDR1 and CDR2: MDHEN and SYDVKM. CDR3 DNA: TGTGCCAGCAGGGGGCGAGAGGGTCAGCCCCAGCATTTT. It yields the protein CASRGREGQPQHF.

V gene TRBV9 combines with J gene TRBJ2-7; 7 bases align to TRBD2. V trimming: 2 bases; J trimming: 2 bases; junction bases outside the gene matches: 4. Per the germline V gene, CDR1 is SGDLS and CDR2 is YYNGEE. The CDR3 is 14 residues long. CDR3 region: CASSVGGGTYEQYF. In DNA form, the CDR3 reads TGTGCCAGCAGCGTTGGCGGGGGAACCTACGAGCAGTACTTC. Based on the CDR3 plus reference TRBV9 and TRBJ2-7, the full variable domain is DSGVTQTPKHLITATGQRVTLRCSPRSGDLSVYWYQQSLDQGLQFLIQYYNGEERAKGNILERFSAQQFPDLHSELNLSSLELGDSALYFCASSVGGGTYEQYFGPGTRLTVT.

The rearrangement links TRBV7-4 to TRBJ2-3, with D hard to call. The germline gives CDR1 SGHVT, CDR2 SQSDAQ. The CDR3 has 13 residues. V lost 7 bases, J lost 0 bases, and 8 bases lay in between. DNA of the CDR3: TGTGCCAGCATCCCCGACAGCACAGATACGCAGTATTTT. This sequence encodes CASIPDSTDTQYF.

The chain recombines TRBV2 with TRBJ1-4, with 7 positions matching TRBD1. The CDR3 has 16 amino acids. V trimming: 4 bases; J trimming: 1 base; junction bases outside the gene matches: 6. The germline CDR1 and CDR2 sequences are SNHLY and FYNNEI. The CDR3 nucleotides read TGTGCCAGCAGTGTGAGAGGGGGCATAACTAATGAAAAACTGTTTTTT. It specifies CASSVRGGITNEKLFF.

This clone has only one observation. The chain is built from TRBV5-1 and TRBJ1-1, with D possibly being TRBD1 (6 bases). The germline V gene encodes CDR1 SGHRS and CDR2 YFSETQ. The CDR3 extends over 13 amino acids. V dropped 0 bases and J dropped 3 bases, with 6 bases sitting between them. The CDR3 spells CASSLGQDTEAFF. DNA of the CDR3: TGCGCCAGCAGCTTGGGACAGGACACTGAAGCTTTCTTT.

The chain's CDR3 is CASSLGRLDYEQYF. The CDR3 bases are TGTGCCAGCAGCTTGGGCCGACTAGATTACGAGCAGTACTTC. The chain is built from TRBV7-2 and TRBJ2-7, with D perhaps TRBD2 (6 bases). V dropped 3 bases and J dropped 4 bases, with 13 bases sitting between them. Germline CDR1 SGHTA, CDR2 FQGNSA. The CDR3 totals 14 residues.

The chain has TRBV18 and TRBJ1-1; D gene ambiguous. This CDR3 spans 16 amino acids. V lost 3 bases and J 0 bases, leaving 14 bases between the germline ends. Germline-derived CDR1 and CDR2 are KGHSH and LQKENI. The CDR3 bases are TGTGCCAGCTCACCCCGGGAGGGTGTTTTGAACACTGAAGCTTTCTTT. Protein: CASSPREGVLNTEAFF.

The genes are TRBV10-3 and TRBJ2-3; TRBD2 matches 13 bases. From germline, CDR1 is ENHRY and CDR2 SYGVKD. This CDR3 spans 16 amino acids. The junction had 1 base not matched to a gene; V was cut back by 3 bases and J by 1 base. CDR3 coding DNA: TGTGCCATCAGTGATACTAGCGGGAGGGGCACAGATACGCAGTATTTT. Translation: CAISDTSGRGTDTQYF.

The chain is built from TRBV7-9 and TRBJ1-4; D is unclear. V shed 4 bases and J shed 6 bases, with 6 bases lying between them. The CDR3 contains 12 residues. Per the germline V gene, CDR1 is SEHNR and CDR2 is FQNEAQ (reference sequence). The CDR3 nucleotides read TGTGCCAGCAGCTCATCGGATGAAAAACTGTTTTTT. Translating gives CASSSSDEKLFF.

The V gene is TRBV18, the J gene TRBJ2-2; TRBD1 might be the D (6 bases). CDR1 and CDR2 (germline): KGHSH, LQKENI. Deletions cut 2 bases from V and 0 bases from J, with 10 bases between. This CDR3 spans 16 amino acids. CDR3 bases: TGTGCCAGCTCACCATTAGCAGGGGCGAACACCGGGGAGCTGTTTTTT. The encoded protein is CASSPLAGANTGELFF.

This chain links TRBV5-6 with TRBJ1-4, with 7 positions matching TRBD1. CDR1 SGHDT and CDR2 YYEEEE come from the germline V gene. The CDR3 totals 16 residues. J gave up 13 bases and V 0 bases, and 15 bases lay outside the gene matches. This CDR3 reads CASSLGTGTDFGGLFF. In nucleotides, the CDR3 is TGTGCCAGCAGCTTGGGGACCGGGACAGATTTCGGAGGACTGTTTTTT.

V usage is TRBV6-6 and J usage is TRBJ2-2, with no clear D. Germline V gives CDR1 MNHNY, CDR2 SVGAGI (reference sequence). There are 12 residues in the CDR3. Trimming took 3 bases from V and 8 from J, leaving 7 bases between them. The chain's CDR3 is CASSYGGGELFF. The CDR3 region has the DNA TGTGCCAGCAGTTATGGTGGGGGGGAGCTGTTTTTT.

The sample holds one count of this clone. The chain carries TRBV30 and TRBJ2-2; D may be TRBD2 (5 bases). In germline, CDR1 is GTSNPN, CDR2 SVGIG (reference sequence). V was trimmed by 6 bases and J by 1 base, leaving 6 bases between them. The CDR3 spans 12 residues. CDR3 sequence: CACRENTGELFF. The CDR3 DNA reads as TGTGCCTGCCGGGAGAACACCGGGGAGCTGTTTTTT.

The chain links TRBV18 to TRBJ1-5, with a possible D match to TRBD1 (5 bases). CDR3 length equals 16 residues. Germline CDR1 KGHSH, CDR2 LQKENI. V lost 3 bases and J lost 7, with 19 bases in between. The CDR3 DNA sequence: TGTGCCAGCTCACCTCCAACGGGCGGCTCAGGGCAGCCCCAGCATTTT. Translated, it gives CASSPPTGGSGQPQHF.

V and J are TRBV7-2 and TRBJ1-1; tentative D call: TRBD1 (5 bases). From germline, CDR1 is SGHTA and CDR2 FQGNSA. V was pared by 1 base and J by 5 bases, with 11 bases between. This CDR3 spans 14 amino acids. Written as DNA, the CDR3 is TGTGCCAGCAGCTTAGACCAGGGTCGGACTGAAGCTTTCTTT. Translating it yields CASSLDQGRTEAFF.

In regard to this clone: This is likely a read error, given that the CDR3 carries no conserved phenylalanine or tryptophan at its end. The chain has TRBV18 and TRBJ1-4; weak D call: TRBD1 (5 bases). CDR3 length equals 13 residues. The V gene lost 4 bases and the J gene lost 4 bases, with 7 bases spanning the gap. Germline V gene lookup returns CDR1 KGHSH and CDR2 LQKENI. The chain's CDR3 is CASSLGGNEKLFC. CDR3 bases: TGTGCCAGCTCACTCGGGGGTAATGAAAAACTGTTTTGT.

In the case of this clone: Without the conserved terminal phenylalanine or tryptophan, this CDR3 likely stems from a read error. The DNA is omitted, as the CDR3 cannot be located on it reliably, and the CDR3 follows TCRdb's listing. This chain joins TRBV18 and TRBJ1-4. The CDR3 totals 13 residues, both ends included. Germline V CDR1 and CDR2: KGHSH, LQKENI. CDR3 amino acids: CASSLGGNEKLVC.